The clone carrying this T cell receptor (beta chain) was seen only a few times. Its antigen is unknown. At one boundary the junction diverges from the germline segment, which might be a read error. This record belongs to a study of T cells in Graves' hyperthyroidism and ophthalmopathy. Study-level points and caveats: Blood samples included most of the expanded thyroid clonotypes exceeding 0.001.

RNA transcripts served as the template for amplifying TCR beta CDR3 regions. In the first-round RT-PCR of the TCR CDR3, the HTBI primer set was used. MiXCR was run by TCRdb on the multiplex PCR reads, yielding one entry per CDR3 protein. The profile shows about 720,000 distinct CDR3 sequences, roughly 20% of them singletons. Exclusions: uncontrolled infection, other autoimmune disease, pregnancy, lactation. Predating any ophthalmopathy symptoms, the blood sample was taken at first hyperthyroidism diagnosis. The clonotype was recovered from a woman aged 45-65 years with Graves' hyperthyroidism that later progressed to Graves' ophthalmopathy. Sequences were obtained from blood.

CDR3 sequence (DNA): TGTGCCAGCAGTCAAGAGGGACAGCCTCGGGACTTC. This codes for CASSQEGQPRDF. The chain uses TRBV2 and TRBJ2-5, with 7 bases fitting TRBD1. This CDR3 has 12 residues. Germline CDR1 is SNHLY and CDR2 is FYNNEI.